A selection of T cell receptor beta chains follows, all from one sample in a study of regulatory T cells in long-lasting Graves disease. A single record per CDR3 protein comes from TCRdb applying MiXCR to the multiplex PCR reads. Among 400,000 to 500,000 distinct CDR3 sequences listed, around 14% were seen once. These data also formed part of another study, on T cells in Graves' hyperthyroidism and ophthalmopathy.

The sample in question was peripheral blood mononuclear cells (PBMCs), obtained at new diagnosis, from a patient treated with antithyroid drugs. Every receptor here comes from a woman aged 25 to 39 with Graves disease. Both conserved end residues are trimmed from each CDR3. Fields, in order: CDR3 length, V gene, clone size, CDR3 protein. Rows give clone size only sometimes, using once, few, many, or a class for an expanded clone.

11,TRBV12-3/TRBV12-4,few,ARRETNTGELF
10,TRBV7-3,many,ASSLSEQPQH
13,TRBV7-2,many,ASSLLFGAGGLAF
11,TRBV24-1,few,ATSDLSVDEQY
12,TRBV27,few,ASSLNRGVYGYT
10,TRBV30,many,AWNSDQETQY
13,TRBV5-1,few,ASSLEGPPSTEAF
11,TRBV5-1,many,ASSLEATDTQY
11,TRBV28,many,ASKGTGVGEQY
12,TRBV7-8,many,ASSPRTYNTEAF
12,TRBV28,few,ASTLGGGHRPQH
11,TRBV6-1,many,ASNILSYNEQF
12,TRBV5-6,NA,ASSLVSGGDTQY
17,TRBV4-1,few,ASSHPSGVILVVTDTQY
10,TRBV20-1,few,SGGQGGQPQH
13,TRBV5-1,NA,ASSLAMGPQETQY
12,TRBV29-1,NA,SDMGLAGPDTQY
14,TRBV6-5,many,ASSYSGPAGLGGYT
13,TRBV6-2/TRBV6-3,many,ASSYMDSRTDTQY
12,TRBV12-3/TRBV12-4,once,ASSLGQVLYEQY
13,TRBV12-3/TRBV12-4,NA,ASSLTGATTGELF
11,TRBV30,many,AWRGQANTEAF
12,TRBV27,many,ASSLLAGADTQY
15,TRBV10-3,NA,AISEAVGTAERNTIY
14,TRBV12-3/TRBV12-4,many,ASSFQGAGPIYGYT
13,TRBV3-1,few,ASSQSPGRGETQY